The 14 T cell receptor beta chains presented below share a single source sample, sequenced in a study of CXCR3-negative and CXCR3-positive naive CD8 T cells. The method, 5' RACE with UMI labels, was used to prepare the TRB cDNA libraries. TCRdb reprocessed the 5' RACE reads and stores each CDR3 protein as one record, lacking DNA. The listing contains 43,000 or so distinct CDR3 sequences. The sequenced sample consisted of memory CD8+ T cells from blood. The receptors were sampled from a human donor in good health. Some clones in this sample may be carry-over from other donors' samples.

J is TRBJ1-2 and V is TRBV20-1; there is no DNA to check the TCRdb D call of TRBD1. This CDR3 region has 14 residues. Per the germline V gene, CDR1 is DFQATT and CDR2 is SNEGSKA (reference sequence). The CDR3: CSAVKDRNNYGYTF.

The gene calls are TRBV7-2 and TRBJ2-1; as DNA is missing, the TRBD2 call by TCRdb cannot be tested. The CDR3 consists of 17 residues. CDR1 and CDR2 from the germline V gene are SGHTA and FQGNSA. CDR3 residues: CASSLTSGEGSYNEQFF.

The rearrangement joins TRBV29-1 to TRBJ2-7; TCRdb names TRBD1, which stays unverified in the absence of DNA. The germline CDR1 and CDR2 sequences are SQVTM and ANQGSEA. This CDR3 contains 13 residues. CDR3 sequence: CSVRERGKYEQYF.

V gene TRBV9 combines with J gene TRBJ2-1; checking the TCRdb D call of TRBD2 is not possible without DNA. The germline V gene has CDR1 SGDLS and CDR2 YYNGEE. The CDR3 is 15 amino acids. The CDR3 loop is CASSVGSGEYNEQFF.

The CDR3 sequence: CASRDGSGPRFYSNQPQHF. The rearrangement joins TRBV19 to TRBJ1-5; TCRdb's D gene call, TRBD1, goes unchecked for lack of DNA. The CDR3 runs to 19 residues. CDR1 LNHDA and CDR2 SQIVND come from the germline V gene (reference sequence).

The chain combines TRBV7-2 with TRBJ2-3; TCRdb returns TRBD2, unconfirmable since there is no DNA. Germline-derived CDR1 and CDR2 are SGHTA and FQGNSA. The CDR3 is made up of 16 amino acids. The CDR3 reads CASSPHLAGGTDTQYF.

This chain links TRBV4-3 with TRBJ2-1; TCRdb proposes TRBD1, but this gene call is untestable without DNA. In germline, CDR1 is LGHNA, CDR2 YSLEER. The CDR3 extends over 14 amino acids. CDR3: CASSQAGQMARQHF.

This chain joins TRBV7-9 and TRBJ2-1; absent DNA, TCRdb's TRBD1 call cannot be checked. The CDR3 has 16 residues. Germline V gene sequence: CDR1 SEHNR, CDR2 FQNEAQ (reference sequence). The CDR3 loop reads CASSSTGTGSHNEQFF.

The chain links TRBV27 to TRBJ2-1; TCRdb designates TRBD1, a call that cannot be tested without DNA. The CDR3 sequence is 15 residues long. Germline values: CDR1 MNHEY, CDR2 SMNVEV (reference sequence). CDR3 region: CASSSQDRAYNEQFF.

This rearrangement joins TRBV7-2 to TRBJ2-7; checking the TCRdb D call of TRBD1 is not possible without DNA. The germline V gene has CDR1 SGHTA and CDR2 FQGNSA. This CDR3 is 12 amino acids long. This CDR3 is CASRTSPYEQYF.

This sequence joins TRBV6-2 or TRBV6-3 and TRBJ2-3. CDR3 length equals 14 residues. Germline V gene data show CDR1 as MNHEY and CDR2 as SVGEGT. The CDR3 region is CASSKTGPTDTQYF.

The chain has TRBV25-1 and TRBJ2-1; the D gene TCRdb calls, TRBD2, cannot be checked with no DNA. CDR1 MGHDK and CDR2 SYGVNS come from the germline V gene. The CDR3 consists of 15 residues. This CDR3 is CASSEPVYGENEQFF.

The rearrangement uses TRBV11-2 and TRBJ1-1. Germline CDR1 is SGHAT and CDR2 is FQNNGV. The CDR3 is 14 residues long. The CDR3 here is CASSGTEPYTEAFF.

The chain employs TRBV7-9 and TRBJ2-1; the D gene TCRdb calls, TRBD1, cannot be checked with no DNA. Germline CDR1 reads SEHNR; CDR2 reads FQNEAQ (reference sequence). The CDR3 covers 15 residues. The CDR3 protein is CASSSDRDRGSEQFF.